This record covers a single TCR beta chain. What it binds is not known. Both TCR beta VDJ combination and CDR3 sequence profiling were carried out. Genomic DNA was the template for this profiling. TCRdb reprocessed the reads with MiXCR, giving one entry per CDR3 protein. The sample consists of roughly 130,000 distinct CDR3 sequences, roughly 50% of them appearing once. This entry is derived from a study of CD8+CD57+ T cells in acquired aplastic anemia. The wider study: The mean DNA yield obtained from sorted CD4+ and CD8+ cells came to roughly 3 ug. Researchers reported that healthy donors averaged about 11 million reads for CD4+ cells. Overall study results and limits: The CD8+ Simpson's diversity of patients and controls was not significantly different. Patients and controls were found to share about 31 CD8+ CDR3 sequences.

The sequence came from a human donor in good health, serving as a control. The material sequenced was sorted CD4+, CD8+, or CD8+CD57+ T cells (not recorded which) from PBMCs.

CDR3 coding DNA: TGTGCCATCAGTGCTTTGACTCGGGACAGGGGGCGAGAGTACGAGCAGTACTTC. The encoded protein is CAISALTRDRGREYEQYF. This chain joins TRBV10-3 and TRBJ2-7; 12 bases are shared with TRBD1. This CDR3 spans 18 amino acids. The V gene's germline CDR1 is ENHRY and CDR2 SYGVKD. Trimming at V came to 4 bases and at J to 4 bases, leaving 14 bases not matched to a gene.